The subject of this entry is one T cell receptor beta chain. What it binds is unknown. PBMCs numbering at least 6 million were isolated per sample. These data originate in a study of blood T cells in healthy people across ages. V was pared by 4 bases and J by 4 bases, with 10 bases between. The CDR3 loop spans 14 amino acids. Germline CDR1 is MNHEY and CDR2 is SVGAGI. Overall study findings and caveats: Diversity was higher, and naive CD4+ cells more numerous, in long-lived donors than in aged donors.

A second about 6 to 11 cycle PCR used barcoded and J-beta primers. A 12-random-nucleotide template-switch adaptor tagged each cDNA molecule. MiXCR was run by TCRdb on the 5' RACE reads, yielding one entry per CDR3 protein. This table holds over 1,200,000 distinct CDR3 sequences, almost 60% found once. The sequenced sample consisted of blood. This TCR came from a man younger than 35 in good health. J is TRBJ1-4 and V is TRBV6-5, with D possibly being TRBD1 (6 bases). The CDR3 loop reads CASSSQGINEKLFF. CDR3 bases: TGTGCCAGCAGTTCACAGGGTATTAATGAAAAACTGTTTTTT.